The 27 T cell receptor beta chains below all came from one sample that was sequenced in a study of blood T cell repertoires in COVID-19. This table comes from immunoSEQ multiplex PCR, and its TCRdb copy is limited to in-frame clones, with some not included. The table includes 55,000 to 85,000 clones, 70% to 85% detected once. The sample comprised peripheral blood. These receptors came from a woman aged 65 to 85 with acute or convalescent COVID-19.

In nucleotides, the CDR3 is TGCGCCAGCAGGGTCAGGTTAGCGGGGGGGCCGAAGGACGAGACCCAGTACTTC. It specifies CASRVRLAGGPKDETQYF. The V gene is TRBV10-2, the J gene TRBJ2-5, with 11 bases fitting TRBD2. Trimming at V came to 6 bases and at J to 5 bases, leaving 17 bases not matched to a gene. Germline CDR1 is WSHSY and CDR2 is SAAADI. The CDR3 sequence is 18 residues long.

CDR3 sequence (DNA): TGTGCCAGCAGTGTGGGGGCGGACACTGAAGCTTTCTTT. As protein: CASSVGADTEAFF. The chain has TRBV2 and TRBJ1-1, with a weak D call TRBD1 (6 bases). The CDR3 is 13 amino acids. In germline, CDR1 is SNHLY, CDR2 FYNNEI. V lost 4 bases and J lost 3, with 9 bases in between.

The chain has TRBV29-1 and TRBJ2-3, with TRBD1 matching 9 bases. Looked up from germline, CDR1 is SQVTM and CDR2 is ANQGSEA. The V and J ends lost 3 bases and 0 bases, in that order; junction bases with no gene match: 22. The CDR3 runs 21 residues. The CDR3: CSVEDPSSGTGKLASTDTQYF. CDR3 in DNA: TGCAGCGTTGAGGACCCATCATCCGGGACAGGGAAGTTAGCTAGCACAGATACGCAGTATTTT.

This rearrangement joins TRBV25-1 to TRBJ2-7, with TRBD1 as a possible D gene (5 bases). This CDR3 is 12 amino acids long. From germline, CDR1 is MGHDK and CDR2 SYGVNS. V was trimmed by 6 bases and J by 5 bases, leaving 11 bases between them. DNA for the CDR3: TGTGCCAGCAGAACAGCAGGGAACGAGCAGTACTTC. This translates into CASRTAGNEQYF.

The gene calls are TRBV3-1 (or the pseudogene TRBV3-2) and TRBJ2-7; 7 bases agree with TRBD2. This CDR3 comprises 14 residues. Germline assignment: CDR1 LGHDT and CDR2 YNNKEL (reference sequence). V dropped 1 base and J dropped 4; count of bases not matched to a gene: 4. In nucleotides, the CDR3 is TGTGCCAGCAGCCAAGCCGGGAGGAAGTACGAGCAGTACTTC. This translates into CASSQAGRKYEQYF.

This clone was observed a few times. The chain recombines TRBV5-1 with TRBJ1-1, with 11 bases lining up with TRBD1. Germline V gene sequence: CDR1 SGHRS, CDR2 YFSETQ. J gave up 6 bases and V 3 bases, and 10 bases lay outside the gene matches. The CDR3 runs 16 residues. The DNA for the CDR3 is TGCGCCAGCAGCTGGACCGGGACAGGGGGTCGGTCTGAAGCTTTCTTT. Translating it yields CASSWTGTGGRSEAFF.

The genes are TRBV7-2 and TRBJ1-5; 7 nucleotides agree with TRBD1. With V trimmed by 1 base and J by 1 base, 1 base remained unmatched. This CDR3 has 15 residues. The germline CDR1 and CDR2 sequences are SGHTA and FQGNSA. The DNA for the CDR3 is TGTGCCAGCAGCTTAGAGGGGGCAAGCAATCAGCCCCAGCATTTT. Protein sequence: CASSLEGASNQPQHF. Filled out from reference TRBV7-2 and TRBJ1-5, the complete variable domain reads GAGVSQSPSNKVTEKGKDVELRCDPISGHTALYWYRQSLGQGLEFLIYFQGNSAPDKSGLPSDRFSAERTGGSVSTLTIQRTQQEDSAVYLCASSLEGASNQPQHFGDGTRLSIL.

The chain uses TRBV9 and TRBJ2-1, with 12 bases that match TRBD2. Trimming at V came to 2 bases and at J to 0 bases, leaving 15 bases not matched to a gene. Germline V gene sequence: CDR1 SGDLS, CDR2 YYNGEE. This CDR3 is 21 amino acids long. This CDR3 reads CASSVPRLAGEIFSSYNEQFF. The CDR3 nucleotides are TGTGCCAGCAGCGTCCCCCGACTAGCGGGAGAAATTTTCAGCTCCTACAATGAGCAGTTCTTC. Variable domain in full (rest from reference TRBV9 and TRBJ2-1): DSGVTQTPKHLITATGQRVTLRCSPRSGDLSVYWYQQSLDQGLQFLIQYYNGEERAKGNILERFSAQQFPDLHSELNLSSLELGDSALYFCASSVPRLAGEIFSSYNEQFFGPGTRLTVL.

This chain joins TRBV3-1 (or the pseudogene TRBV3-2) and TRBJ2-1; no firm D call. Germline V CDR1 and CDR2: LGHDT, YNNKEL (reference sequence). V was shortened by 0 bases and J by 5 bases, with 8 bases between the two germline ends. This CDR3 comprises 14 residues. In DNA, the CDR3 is TGTGCCAGCAGCCAAGATCGACTTAACAATGAGCAGTTCTTC. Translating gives CASSQDRLNNEQFF.

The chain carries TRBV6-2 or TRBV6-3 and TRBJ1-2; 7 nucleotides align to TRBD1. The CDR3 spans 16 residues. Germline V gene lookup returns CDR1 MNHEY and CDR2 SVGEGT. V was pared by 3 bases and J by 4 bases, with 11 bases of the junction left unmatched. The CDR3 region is CASSYYRDSMRYGYTF. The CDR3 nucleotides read TGTGCCAGCAGTTATTATAGGGACAGCATGCGCTATGGCTACACCTTC.

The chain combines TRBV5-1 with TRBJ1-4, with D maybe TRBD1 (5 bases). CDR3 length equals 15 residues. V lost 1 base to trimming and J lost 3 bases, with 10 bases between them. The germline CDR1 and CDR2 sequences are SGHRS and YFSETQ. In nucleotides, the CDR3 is TGCGCCAGCAGCTTGCGGGGGGAGCCTAATGAAAAACTGTTTTTT. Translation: CASSLRGEPNEKLFF.

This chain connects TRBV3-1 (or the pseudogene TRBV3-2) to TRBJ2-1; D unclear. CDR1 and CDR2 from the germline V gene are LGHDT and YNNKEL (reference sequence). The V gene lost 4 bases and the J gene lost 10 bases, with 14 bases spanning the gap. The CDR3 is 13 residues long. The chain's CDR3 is CASSRLRTAEQFF. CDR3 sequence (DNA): TGTGCCAGCAGCCGCTTGAGAACAGCCGAGCAGTTCTTC.

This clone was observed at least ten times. CDR3 region: CASSQTRARHSPLHF. The CDR3, as DNA: TGCGCCAGCAGCCAGACGCGGGCTCGGCATTCACCCCTCCACTTT. This chain links TRBV4-3 with TRBJ1-6; no firm D call. V dropped 3 bases and J dropped 8 bases, with 14 bases sitting between them. This CDR3 is built from 15 residues. Germline values: CDR1 LGHNA, CDR2 YSLEER.

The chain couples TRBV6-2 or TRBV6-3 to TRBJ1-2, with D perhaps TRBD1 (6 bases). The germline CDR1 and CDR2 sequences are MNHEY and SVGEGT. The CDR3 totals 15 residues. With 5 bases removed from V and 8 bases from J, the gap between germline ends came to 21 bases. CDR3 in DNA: TGTGCCAGCAGTCCCCTGGGCAGGGGCGCCGGGGGCTACACCTTC. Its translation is CASSPLGRGAGGYTF.

The CDR3 DNA reads as TGTGCCATCAGGGACACGAACACTGAAGCTTTCTTT. It encodes CAIRDTNTEAFF. The chain joins TRBV10-3 to TRBJ1-1; weak D call: TRBD1 (5 bases). V dropped 6 bases and J dropped 1 base, with 6 bases sitting between them. The V gene's germline CDR1 is ENHRY and CDR2 SYGVKD. The CDR3 is 12 residues long.

This chain's CDR3 is CASSLVSGRETQYF. The CDR3 region has the DNA TGTGCCAGCAGCTTAGTATCGGGGAGGGAGACCCAGTACTTC. V gene TRBV7-9 combines with J gene TRBJ2-5, with a tentative D call TRBD2 (6 bases). V was cut by 1 base and J by 5 bases, with 11 bases left in between. Germline lookup yields CDR1 SEHNR and CDR2 FQNEAQ (reference sequence). The length of the CDR3 is 14 residues.

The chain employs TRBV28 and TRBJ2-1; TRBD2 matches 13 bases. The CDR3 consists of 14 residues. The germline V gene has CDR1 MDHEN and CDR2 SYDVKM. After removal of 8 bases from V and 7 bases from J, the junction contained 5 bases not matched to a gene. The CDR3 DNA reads TGTGCCAGCGAACTAGCGGGAGGGCATAATGAGCAGTTCTTC. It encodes CASELAGGHNEQFF.

The CDR3 region is CSVESVDRGPDTQYF. CDR3 coding DNA: TGCAGCGTTGAATCGGTGGACAGGGGCCCAGATACGCAGTATTTT. J is TRBJ2-3 and V is TRBV29-1; TRBD1 matches 9 bases. This CDR3 has 15 residues. CDR1 and CDR2 (germline): SQVTM, ANQGSEA. With 2 bases clipped from V and 4 bases from J, the junction kept 7 bases outside the gene matches.

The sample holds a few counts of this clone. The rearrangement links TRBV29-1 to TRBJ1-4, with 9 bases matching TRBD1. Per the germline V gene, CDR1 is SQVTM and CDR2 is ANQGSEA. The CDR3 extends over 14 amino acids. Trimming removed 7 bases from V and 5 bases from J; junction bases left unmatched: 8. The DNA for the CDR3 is TGCAGCGCCGAAGCCGGGACAGGGAATGAAAAACTGTTTTTT. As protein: CSAEAGTGNEKLFF.

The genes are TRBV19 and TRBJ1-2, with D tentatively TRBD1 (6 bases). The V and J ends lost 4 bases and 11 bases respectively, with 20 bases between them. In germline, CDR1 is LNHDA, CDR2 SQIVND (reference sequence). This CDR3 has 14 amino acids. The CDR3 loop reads CASSTSGTTVGYTF. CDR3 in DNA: TGTGCCAGTAGTACTTCCGGGACAACGGTCGGGTACACCTTC.

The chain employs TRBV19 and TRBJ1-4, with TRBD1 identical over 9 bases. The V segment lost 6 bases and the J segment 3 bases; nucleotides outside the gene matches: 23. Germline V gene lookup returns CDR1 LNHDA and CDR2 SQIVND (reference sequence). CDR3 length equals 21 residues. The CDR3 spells CASSRGDRDSPKRRANEKLFF. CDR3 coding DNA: TGTGCCAGTAGCCGAGGGGACAGGGATTCCCCGAAGAGACGGGCTAATGAAAAACTGTTTTTT.

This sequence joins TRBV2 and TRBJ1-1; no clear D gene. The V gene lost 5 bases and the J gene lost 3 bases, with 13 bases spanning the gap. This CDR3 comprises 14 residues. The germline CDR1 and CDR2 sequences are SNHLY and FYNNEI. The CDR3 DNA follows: TGTGCCAGCAGTTTATGGGTAGCGGACACTGAAGCTTTCTTT. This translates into CASSLWVADTEAFF.

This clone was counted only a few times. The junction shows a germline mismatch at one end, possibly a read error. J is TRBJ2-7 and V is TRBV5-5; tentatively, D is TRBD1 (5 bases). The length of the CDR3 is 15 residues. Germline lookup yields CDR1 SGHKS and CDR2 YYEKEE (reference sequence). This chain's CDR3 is CASSLGAPISHEQYF. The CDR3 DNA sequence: TGTGCCAGCAGCTTAGGGGCCCCGATCTCCCACGAGCAGTACTTC.

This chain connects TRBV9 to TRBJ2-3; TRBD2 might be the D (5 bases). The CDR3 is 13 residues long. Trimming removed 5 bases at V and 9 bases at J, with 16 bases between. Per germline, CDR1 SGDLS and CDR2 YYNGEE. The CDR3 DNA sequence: TGTGCCAGCAGTGAGGGATCGCTGAACACGCAGTATTTT. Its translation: CASSEGSLNTQYF.

Here the CDR3 reads CASSPGHLSYEQYF. The CDR3 DNA sequence: TGTGCCAGTAGTCCGGGACACCTCTCCTACGAGCAGTACTTC. The rearrangement links TRBV19 to TRBJ2-7; tentative D call: TRBD1 (6 bases). Germline CDR1 and CDR2: LNHDA and SQIVND (reference sequence). There are 14 residues in the CDR3. The V end lost 5 bases, the J end lost 0 bases, and 11 bases lay between the germline ends.

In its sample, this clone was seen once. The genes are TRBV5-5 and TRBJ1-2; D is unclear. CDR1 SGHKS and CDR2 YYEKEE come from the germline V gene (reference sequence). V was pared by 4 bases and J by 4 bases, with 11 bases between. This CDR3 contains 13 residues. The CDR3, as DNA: TGTGCCAGCAGCCCTCTTTCCGGCTATGGCTACACCTTC. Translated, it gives CASSPLSGYGYTF.

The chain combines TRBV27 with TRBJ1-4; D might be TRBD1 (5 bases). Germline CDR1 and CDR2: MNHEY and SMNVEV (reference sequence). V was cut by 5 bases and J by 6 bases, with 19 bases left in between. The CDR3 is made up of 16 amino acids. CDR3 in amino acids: CASSRRYSAGDEKLFF. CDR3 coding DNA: TGTGCCAGCAGTCGACGTTACAGTGCGGGGGATGAAAAACTGTTTTTT.